This T cell receptor (beta chain) was retrieved from a study of blood T cell repertoires in COVID-19 (dated by TCRdb to between 2020 and 2021). Regarding the study in general: The collaborator samples originated in the United States, Italy and Spain and spanned the acute and convalescent phases of COVID-19. The prospective study material was composed of cDNA or gDNA derived from T cells, B-cell-depleted T cells, or PBMCs. The dataset comprised deeply sampled blood TCRbeta repertoires from subjects exposed to, actively infected with, or recovered from COVID-19. The repertoires were released in a freely available public database meant as a resource for research on the immune response to SARS-CoV-2. Samples were obtained from the ongoing ImmuneRACE study (first 160 participants) and from over 1,000 subjects provided by 6 global collaborators. Nearly every sample came with metadata listing a de-identified subject ID, COVID-19 status, age in years and sex. Where available, HLA class I and class II types were obtained from metadata supplied by the sample provider rather than from assay-based typing.

TCRbeta CDR3 regions were amplified from genomic DNA using the immunoSEQ Assay, a bias-controlled multiplex PCR. As for the original processing: The number of nucleated cells in each sample was estimated from the amplification of reference gene primers within the assay. To quantify the absolute abundance of each unique TCRbeta CDR3 rearrangement, sequence reads were collapsed and filtered. For each sample, productive Simpson clonality was calculated by taking the square root of Simpson's diversity index across productive rearrangements. TCRdb holds this immuneACCESS table with in-frame rearrangements only. Some clones are missing; in checked studies, unresolved V genes explain under half, and the rest has no known cause. V and J calls and clone size are given by that table; D and trimming were obtained from the DNA. Here the sample has 90,000 or so clones; over 70% occur a single time. Approximately 25% of the sample is taken by the ten largest.

The paper's findings and limits, for the study overall: Clinical and demographic metadata were provided uncurated, with the amount varying by source and participant.

For this clone: Its antigen is not yet known. Within one base of it there is no much larger clone, and no base qualities were kept.

Each collaborating institution followed its own protocols to collect whole blood in K2EDTA tubes. For TCRbeta analysis, collaborators shipped samples as frozen whole blood, isolated PBMCs, or DNA extracted from either of those sample types. V is reduced by 3 bases and J by 11 bases, leaving a spacing of 10 bases between them. Reading the germline V gene (reference sequence) gives CDR1 DFQATT and CDR2 SNEGSKA. Measured from the cysteine to the phenylalanine, the CDR3 is 10 residues long. Only the CDR3 portion is preserved as DNA: 30 bases, with reading frame beginning at the first base. The chain is made from TRBV20-1 and TRBJ2-5, with the D gene not clear enough to name. The sample was peripheral blood. This sequence was found in a man at least 80 years old with active or convalescent COVID-19. This receptor carries the CDR3 CSASESRQYF. The nucleotides read TGCAGTGCTAGCGAGAGCCGGCAGTACTTC.